This T cell receptor beta chain was sequenced in a study of control samples from healthy donors and cancer patients. The table came from immunoSEQ multiplex PCR; TCRdb's copy has only in-frame clones and leaves some out. This repertoire shows 99,000 or so clones, about four fifths found once; its top ten account for roughly 13%. The CDR3 totals 12 residues. The V and J ends lost 3 bases and 5 bases respectively, with 7 bases between them. The V and J genes are TRBV12-3 or TRBV12-4 and TRBJ1-1; D not resolved. The sequence was obtained from a woman in her forties or fifties in good health. The sample taken for sequencing was blood. The CDR3 DNA sequence: TGTGCCAGCAGTTTTGGTCCGACTGAAGCTTTCTTT. This encodes CASSFGPTEAFF.